These 15 T cell receptor beta chains share one sample of origin, sequenced in a study of shared clonotypes between healthy human individuals. CD45RO-negative CD8 cells positively selected for CCR7 made up the naive population, which excluded terminally differentiated effector memory CD45RA+ cells. Sequencing used immunoSEQ multiplex PCR; TCRdb keeps in-frame clones, though not all of them. The table has a few million clones, around 93% seen once. The specimen was naive CD8+ T cells from PBMCs. These receptors all stem from a man younger than 30 in good health. Some clones in this sample may be carry-over from other donors' samples.

This clone has only one observation. V and J are TRBV2 and TRBJ1-5; 7 bases line up with TRBD1. V lost 7 bases, J lost 6 bases, and 9 bases stayed unmatched. This CDR3 has 14 residues. Germline CDR1 is SNHLY and CDR2 is FYNNEI. The CDR3 loop is CASTLRGESQPQHF. The CDR3 DNA reads TGTGCCAGCACGCTCAGGGGGGAGAGTCAGCCCCAGCATTTT.

The gene calls are TRBV6-5 and TRBJ2-7; weak D call: TRBD1 (6 bases). Germline CDR1 reads MNHEY; CDR2 reads SVGAGI. V was shortened by 0 bases and J by 0 bases, with 12 bases between the two germline ends. There are 16 residues in the CDR3. Written as DNA, the CDR3 is TGTGCCAGCAGTTACTCGGCAGGGGATTCCTCCTACGAGCAGTACTTC. Translating gives CASSYSAGDSSYEQYF.

This clone has only one observation. This sequence joins TRBV5-1 and TRBJ1-1, with D perhaps TRBD1 (6 bases). The CDR3 spans 13 residues. Germline V lookup: CDR1 SGHRS, CDR2 YFSETQ. The germline V and J ends were trimmed by 7 bases and 9 bases, with 19 bases remaining between them. As DNA, the CDR3 is TGCGCCAGCGGGGGGACACAAGAAAAACAAGCTTTCTTT. Protein: CASGGTQEKQAFF.

Remarks on this clone: Other nucleotide sequences from this sample produce the same CDR3. V gene TRBV13 combines with J gene TRBJ2-7; D not certain. Germline lookup yields CDR1 PRHDT and CDR2 FYEKMQ (reference sequence). The V gene lost 0 bases and the J gene lost 1 base, with 4 bases spanning the gap. This CDR3 has 13 amino acids. The CDR3 is CASSLGRSYEQYF. CDR3 DNA sequence: TGTGCCAGCAGCTTAGGCAGGTCCTACGAGCAGTACTTC.

J is TRBJ2-5 and V is TRBV21-1; the table's D call of TRBD2 was not tested on the DNA. TRBV21-1 corresponds to a pseudogene. This CDR3 is built from 18 residues. The CDR3 region has the DNA TGTGCCAGCAGGTTCGGAGGTCGGGGACGGGAGATTAAAGAGACCCAGTACTTC. The encoded protein is CASRFGGRGREIKETQYF.

V usage is TRBV5-6 and J usage is TRBJ2-5; no definite D call. Germline assignment: CDR1 SGHDT and CDR2 YYEEEE. The ends were cut back, 4 bases at V and 5 bases at J, with 12 bases in the middle. The CDR3 is 13 amino acids. DNA of the CDR3: TGTGCCAGCAGCCCCAATAGGGCGGAGACCCAGTACTTC. Translated: CASSPNRAETQYF.

V is TRBV9 and J is TRBJ2-3; D is ambiguous. There are 14 residues in the CDR3. Trimming pared 3 bases from V and 3 bases from J, leaving 11 bases between. CDR1 and CDR2 from the germline V gene are SGDLS and YYNGEE. CDR3 protein: CASSAQARTDTQYF. The CDR3 nucleotides are TGTGCCAGCAGCGCCCAGGCCCGGACAGATACGCAGTATTTT.

A word on this clone: The sample has other DNA sequences that encode this CDR3 too. The J gene is TRBJ2-1, the V gene TRBV9; the D gene is possibly TRBD2 (5 bases). The germline CDR1 and CDR2 sequences are SGDLS and YYNGEE. The CDR3 is made up of 12 amino acids. V was shortened by 3 bases and J by 7 bases, with 8 bases between the two germline ends. The CDR3 region is CASSARGNEQFF. The DNA for the CDR3 is TGTGCCAGCAGCGCAAGAGGGAATGAGCAGTTCTTC.

This clone has only one observation. V usage is TRBV7-3 and J usage is TRBJ2-7, with TRBD1 matching 7 bases. V lost 2 bases, J lost 5 bases, and 6 bases stayed unmatched. Germline V gene sequence: CDR1 SGHTA, CDR2 FQGTGA. The CDR3 has 14 residues. The CDR3 DNA follows: TGTGCCAGCAGCTTAGAGGGGGCGGAAGACGAGCAGTACTTC. Its protein product is CASSLEGAEDEQYF.

The chain is built from TRBV28 and TRBJ2-2; 11 bases align to TRBD2. This CDR3 is built from 16 residues. Germline loops: CDR1 MDHEN, CDR2 SYDVKM. The CDR3 DNA is TGTGCTAGTTTTAGCGGGAGGGCCGAGAACACCGGGGAGCTGTTTTTT. Amino acid sequence: CASFSGRAENTGELFF.

This clone was detected only once. The chain couples TRBV27 to TRBJ2-7; TRBD2 aligns across 8 bases. This CDR3 has 13 residues. J was trimmed by 7 bases and V by 8 bases; bases with no gene match: 10. Germline-derived CDR1 and CDR2 are MNHEY and SMNVEV (reference sequence). The CDR3 DNA sequence: TGTGCCAGCCGTCCGGGGGGGGCGGGAGAGCAGTACTTC. Translating gives CASRPGGAGEQYF.

The chain has TRBV19 and TRBJ1-1, with TRBD1 as a possible D gene (5 bases). In germline, CDR1 is LNHDA, CDR2 SQIVND (reference sequence). The V end was cut by 1 base, the J end by 5 bases, with 14 bases between. The CDR3 loop spans 15 amino acids. CDR3 sequence: CASSIGGLGGTEAFF. CDR3 DNA: TGTGCCAGTAGTATAGGGGGCTTGGGCGGGACTGAAGCTTTCTTT.

This chain joins TRBV5-4 and TRBJ1-1, with D possibly TRBD1 on 5 matching bases. Trimming removed 3 bases from V and 4 bases from J, with 22 bases in between. The CDR3 spans 17 residues. The germline V gene has CDR1 SGHNT and CDR2 YYREEE (reference sequence). The CDR3 region has the DNA TGTGCCAGCAGCTCGCCCGGGACCATGGGGCTAGGCACTGAAGCTTTCTTT. Translation gives CASSSPGTMGLGTEAFF.

DNA of the CDR3: TGTGCCAGCAGTTTAGTTGCGGGTAGCACTGAAGCTTTCTTT. It yields the protein CASSLVAGSTEAFF. The chain carries TRBV27 and TRBJ1-1; D is undetermined. V lost 2 bases, J lost 4 bases, and 11 bases lay in between. The CDR3 has 14 amino acids. CDR1 and CDR2 (germline): MNHEY, SMNVEV (reference sequence).

V usage is TRBV7-2 and J usage is TRBJ1-1; 8 bases agree with TRBD1. The CDR3 length is 14 residues. The junction had 2 bases not matched to a gene; V was cut back by 2 bases and J by 3 bases. CDR1 is SGHTA, CDR2 FQGNSA, per germline. The CDR3 DNA reads TGTGCCAGCAGCTTATGGACAGGGTACACTGAAGCTTTCTTT. It yields the protein CASSLWTGYTEAFF.